A single sample is the source of the 30 T cell receptor beta chains below, sequenced in a study of Graves' ophthalmopathy and Graves' hyperthyroidism. Amplified material comprised TCR beta CDR3 regions derived from RNA transcripts. A first-round RT-PCR used HTBI primers, followed by a second-round multiplex PCR. In TCRdb, the multiplex PCR reads were re-called with MiXCR into one record per CDR3 protein. The table has roughly 400,000 distinct CDR3 sequences, around 19% seen once. The source material was peripheral blood. Every receptor here comes from a young woman with Graves' ophthalmopathy.

Ten or more counts support this clonotype. This chain uses TRBV5-1 with TRBJ1-2, with TRBD1 as a possible D gene (6 bases). The germline gives CDR1 SGHRS, CDR2 YFSETQ. With 5 bases removed from V and 1 base from J, the gap between germline ends came to 15 bases. This CDR3 is 15 amino acids long. CDR3 protein: CASRLTGLLNYGYTF. For the CDR3, the DNA is TGCGCCAGCAGGTTGACAGGACTCCTTAACTATGGCTACACCTTC.

This clonotype came up many times. V and J are TRBV24-1 and TRBJ2-2, with 10 positions matching TRBD2. The CDR3 extends over 16 amino acids. V trimming: 0 bases; J trimming: 3 bases; junction bases outside the gene matches: 0. Germline V gene data show CDR1 as KGHDR and CDR2 as SFDVKD. The CDR3 here is CATSDLTSGDTGELFF. CDR3 bases: TGTGCCACCAGTGATTTGACTAGCGGGGACACCGGGGAGCTGTTTTTT.

This clonotype was observed a single time. The chain combines TRBV19 with TRBJ2-7; the D gene is possibly TRBD2 (5 bases). The CDR3 is 15 amino acids. Germline V gene data show CDR1 as LNHDA and CDR2 as SQIVND (reference sequence). V was trimmed by 1 base and J by 3 bases, leaving 13 bases between them. CDR3 coding DNA: TGTGCCAGTAGTATAGGTGCCGGACTTTACTACGAGCAGTACTTC. It yields the protein CASSIGAGLYYEQYF.

This clonotype was seen many times. The chain uses TRBV11-2 and TRBJ1-5; D remains ambiguous. V was clipped by 2 bases and J by 1 base, with 15 bases between them. Germline lookup yields CDR1 SGHAT and CDR2 FQNNGV. CDR3 length: 17 amino acids. CDR3 protein: CASSLLAAGVSNQPQHF. The CDR3, as DNA: TGTGCCAGCAGCTTATTAGCGGCAGGTGTAAGCAATCAGCCCCAGCATTTT. Based on the CDR3 plus reference TRBV11-2 and TRBJ1-5, the full variable domain is EAGVAQSPRYKIIEKRQSVAFWCNPISGHATLYWYQQILGQGPKLLIQFQNNGVVDDSQLPKDRFSAERLKGVDSTLKIQPAKLEDSAVYLCASSLLAAGVSNQPQHFGDGTRLSIL.

This CDR3 reads CASSYPGAGEAFF. As DNA, the CDR3 is TGTGCCAGCAGTTACCCTGGGGCGGGGGAAGCTTTCTTT. V is TRBV6-5 and J is TRBJ1-1, with D maybe TRBD1 (5 bases). Germline CDR1 MNHEY, CDR2 SVGAGI. The CDR3 is made up of 13 amino acids. V was cut by 2 bases and J by 8 bases, with 12 bases left in between.

This clonotype is medium-sized (0.01 to 0.1%) within its sample. The chain is built from TRBV11-2 and TRBJ2-5, with TRBD2 matching over 8 bases. This CDR3 is built from 17 residues. The J segment lost 1 base and the V segment lost 5 bases, leaving 12 bases of the junction unmatched. Looked up from germline, CDR1 is SGHAT and CDR2 is FQNNGV. CDR3 sequence (DNA): TGTGCCAGCAGCCGCCCACGAAGCGGGGGCCCCCAAGAGACCCAGTACTTC. This encodes CASSRPRSGGPQETQYF.

This clonotype has a count of ten or more. V usage is TRBV6-1 and J usage is TRBJ1-2, with D maybe TRBD1 (6 bases). The CDR3 spans 18 residues. V was cut by 2 bases and J by 5 bases, with 24 bases left in between. The germline V gene encodes CDR1 MNHNS and CDR2 SASEGT. CDR3 sequence reads: CASSEYPWGAQPLYGYTF. The CDR3 nucleotides read TGTGCCAGCAGTGAATATCCCTGGGGGGCGCAGCCCCTTTATGGCTACACCTTC.

In its sample, this clonotype was seen many times. The rearrangement links TRBV20-1 to TRBJ2-5, with D uncertain. The germline V gene encodes CDR1 DFQATT and CDR2 SNEGSKA (reference sequence). With 6 bases removed from V and 4 bases from J, the gap between germline ends came to 12 bases. This CDR3 region has 12 residues. The CDR3 reads CSAPGPGETQYF. In DNA, the CDR3 is TGCAGTGCCCCGGGTCCTGGAGAGACCCAGTACTTC.

This clonotype has at least ten counts. The chain uses TRBV27 and TRBJ1-1; D not certain. The CDR3 is 16 amino acids. CDR1 MNHEY and CDR2 SMNVEV come from the germline V gene (reference sequence). Trimming took off 1 base at V and 3 bases at J, with 15 bases between the two ends. The CDR3 protein is CASSLFPRESYTEAFF. The CDR3 coding sequence is TGTGCCAGCAGTTTATTCCCTCGGGAAAGTTACACTGAAGCTTTCTTT.

The V call is TRBV11-1, the J call TRBJ1-1, with D perhaps TRBD1 (6 bases). The CDR3 totals 17 residues. Trimming removed 5 bases from V and 3 bases from J, with 22 bases in between. Germline loops: CDR1 SGHAT, CDR2 FQDESV (reference sequence). In nucleotides, the CDR3 is TGTGCCAGCAGCCCTGACTGGGGGCGGTTAACTGACACTGAAGCTTTCTTT. Residues: CASSPDWGRLTDTEAFF.

This clonotype was counted many times. The rearrangement joins TRBV7-9 to TRBJ2-2; D ambiguous. Germline lookup yields CDR1 SEHNR and CDR2 FQNEAQ (reference sequence). The CDR3 sequence is 15 residues long. With 4 bases removed from V and 9 bases from J, the gap between germline ends came to 18 bases. CDR3 bases: TGTGCCAGCAGCTCCTACAGTGGGTTTCTCCGGGAGCTGTTTTTT. Amino acids: CASSSYSGFLRELFF.

This sequence joins TRBV7-8 and TRBJ2-5, with unresolved D. Germline loops: CDR1 SGHVS, CDR2 FQNEAQ. CDR3 length equals 15 residues. V lost 5 bases and J lost 2, with 15 bases in between. The CDR3 nucleotides are TGTGCCAGCAGCCGGCGCGAAGGACGACAAGAGACCCAGTACTTC. Protein product: CASSRREGRQETQYF.

The V gene is TRBV6-5, the J gene TRBJ2-6; D not certain. Trimming removed 3 bases at V and 1 base at J, with 7 bases between. CDR1 is MNHEY, CDR2 SVGAGI, per germline. The CDR3 sequence is 15 residues long. CDR3 bases: TGTGCCAGCAGTTATCTCCGATCTGGGGCCAACGTCCTGACTTTC. Translating it yields CASSYLRSGANVLTF.

This clonotype was seen many times. V and J are TRBV2 and TRBJ2-7; D remains unclear. The CDR3 length is 13 residues. The V gene lost 9 bases and the J gene lost 2 bases, with 14 bases spanning the gap. Germline V gene data show CDR1 as SNHLY and CDR2 as FYNNEI. The CDR3 nucleotides are TGTGCCAGACCAAAGTCGGGTGCCTACGAGCAGTACTTC. Translated, it gives CARPKSGAYEQYF.

The chain combines TRBV20-1 with TRBJ2-7; a weak D match, TRBD1 (5 bases). CDR3 length equals 12 residues. Germline CDR1 reads DFQATT; CDR2 reads SNEGSKA (reference sequence). V lost 6 bases and J 0 bases, leaving 9 bases between the germline ends. The CDR3 DNA reads as TGCAGTGCGACGGACAACTCCTACGAGCAGTACTTC. This translates into CSATDNSYEQYF.

This clonotype was observed many times. The chain carries TRBV6-2 or TRBV6-3 and TRBJ1-5, with TRBD1 as a possible D gene (6 bases). The CDR3 length is 14 residues. The germline V gene has CDR1 MNHEY and CDR2 SVGEGT. Trimming removed 1 base at V and 4 bases at J, with 8 bases between. CDR3 loop: CASSYLTGNQPQHF. CDR3 nucleotides: TGTGCCAGCAGTTACTTAACAGGGAATCAGCCCCAGCATTTT.

This clonotype showed up just a few times. J is TRBJ2-5 and V is TRBV5-5; the D is unclear. This CDR3 is built from 15 residues. V lost 4 bases and J 2 bases, leaving 15 bases between the germline ends. Looked up from germline, CDR1 is SGHKS and CDR2 is YYEKEE (reference sequence). The CDR3 here is CASSRWSMGQETQYF. The CDR3 DNA is TGTGCCAGCAGCCGATGGAGCATGGGGCAAGAGACCCAGTACTTC.

This clonotype was counted ten times or more. V is TRBV7-3 and J is TRBJ1-6, with D perhaps matching TRBD1 (6 bases). This CDR3 region has 15 residues. Germline loops: CDR1 SGHTA, CDR2 FQGTGA. V dropped 3 bases and J dropped 10 bases, with 16 bases sitting between them. Here the CDR3 DNA reads TGTGCCAGCAGCTTTACCGCAGGGGAAGGATCACCCCTCCACTTT. Protein product: CASSFTAGEGSPLHF.

The sample holds many counts of this clonotype. The chain joins TRBV30 to TRBJ2-7; the D call may be TRBD1 or TRBD2 (5 bases each). V lost 4 bases and J 2 bases, leaving 15 bases between the germline ends. The CDR3 has 14 residues. Germline V gene data show CDR1 as GTSNPN and CDR2 as SVGIG (reference sequence). The CDR3 bases are TGTGCCTGGACCCCTCGGGACCAAGCCTACGAGCAGTACTTC. This translates into CAWTPRDQAYEQYF.

This clonotype was seen repeatedly, ten times or more. This chain connects TRBV6-5 to TRBJ2-7; no firm D call. The CDR3 extends over 14 amino acids. Germline V gene sequence: CDR1 MNHEY, CDR2 SVGAGI. V lost 2 bases, J lost 4 bases, and 12 bases lay in between. The CDR3 is CASSYVGRNYEQYF. CDR3 sequence (DNA): TGTGCCAGCAGTTACGTGGGCAGAAATTACGAGCAGTACTTC.

This clonotype was counted ten times or more. This rearrangement joins TRBV20-1 to TRBJ1-1; weak D call: TRBD1 (5 bases). Trimming shortened V by 0 bases and J by 3 bases, and 11 bases separated the two germline ends. CDR3 length equals 14 residues. Per germline, CDR1 DFQATT and CDR2 SNEGSKA (reference sequence). The chain's CDR3 is CSARDADTYTEAFF. CDR3 nucleotides: TGCAGTGCTAGAGACGCGGACACCTACACTGAAGCTTTCTTT.

Ten or more counts support this clonotype. The CDR3 sequence: CASRRTGTGGGNSNQPQHF. Written as DNA, the CDR3 is TGTGCCAGCAGGCGAACCGGGACAGGGGGGGGAAATAGCAATCAGCCCCAGCATTTT. The V call is TRBV6-5, the J call TRBJ1-5; 11 nucleotides line up with TRBD1. Germline CDR1 reads MNHEY; CDR2 reads SVGAGI. The CDR3 has 19 amino acids. V was pared by 6 bases and J by 0 bases, with 13 bases of the junction left unmatched.

This clonotype showed up many times. The rearrangement joins TRBV25-1 to TRBJ1-6; D might be TRBD1 (5 bases). Germline loops: CDR1 MGHDK, CDR2 SYGVNS. This CDR3 is 17 amino acids long. V was cut by 3 bases and J by 0 bases, with 12 bases left in between. The CDR3 coding sequence is TGTGCCAGCAGTGAGGACATCGAGAGCTCCTATAATTCACCCCTCCACTTT. Translated, it gives CASSEDIESSYNSPLHF.

This clonotype has at least ten counts. V gene TRBV5-1 combines with J gene TRBJ1-1; perhaps TRBD1 as D (5 bases). The length of the CDR3 is 14 residues. Germline CDR1 is SGHRS and CDR2 is YFSETQ. Trimming stripped 7 bases from V and 0 bases from J, with 13 bases between. CDR3 in amino acids: CASYLDNLNTEAFF. CDR3 in DNA: TGCGCCAGCTATTTGGACAATTTGAACACTGAAGCTTTCTTT.

This clonotype was seen ten or more times. This chain connects TRBV6-1 to TRBJ2-7; 8 bases align to TRBD2. Trimming at V came to 6 bases and at J to 4 bases, leaving 11 bases not matched to a gene. There are 15 residues in the CDR3. Germline CDR1 is MNHNS and CDR2 is SASEGT. CDR3 sequence: CASSPTGSGRYEQYF. In DNA, the CDR3 is TGTGCCAGCAGCCCCACGGGAAGCGGGAGATACGAGCAGTACTTC.

This clonotype has ten or more counts. The chain has TRBV2 and TRBJ2-2, with TRBD2 matching 7 bases. V lost 7 bases to trimming and J lost 8 bases; unmatched junction nucleotides: 28. Per germline, CDR1 SNHLY and CDR2 FYNNEI. This CDR3 spans 20 amino acids. CDR3 residues: CASIKREAGIEWVRSGELFF. DNA for the CDR3: TGTGCCAGCATCAAGCGAGAAGCGGGAATTGAATGGGTTCGCTCGGGGGAGCTGTTTTTT.

The chain is built from TRBV28 and TRBJ2-7, with D possibly being TRBD1 or TRBD2 (5 bases each). Trimming cost V 8 bases and J 6 bases, with 14 bases left between them. This CDR3 is built from 12 residues. Germline V gene sequence: CDR1 MDHEN, CDR2 SYDVKM. The CDR3 DNA reads TGTGCCAGCGGCGGGTTTAGGGGCGAGCAGTACTTC. Its protein is CASGGFRGEQYF.

The sample holds many counts of this clonotype. The chain joins TRBV9 to TRBJ2-5, with 9 bases fitting TRBD1. CDR3 size: 15 residues. V trimming: 4 bases; J trimming: 2 bases; junction bases outside the gene matches: 6. Germline CDR1 SGDLS, CDR2 YYNGEE. CDR3 sequence: CASSLTTGGQETQYF. The DNA for the CDR3 is TGTGCCAGCAGCCTAACGACAGGGGGGCAAGAGACCCAGTACTTC. Using reference TRBV9 and TRBJ2-5 for the parts outside the CDR3, the full variable domain is DSGVTQTPKHLITATGQRVTLRCSPRSGDLSVYWYQQSLDQGLQFLIQYYNGEERAKGNILERFSAQQFPDLHSELNLSSLELGDSALYFCASSLTTGGQETQYFGPGTRLLVL.

Ten or more counts support this clonotype. CDR3 DNA: TGTGCCAGCAGAGTCAGGGAGATGAACACTGAAGCTTTCTTT. This gives the protein CASRVREMNTEAFF. The chain uses TRBV27 and TRBJ1-1; a possible D gene is TRBD1 (5 bases). This CDR3 has 14 amino acids. Germline lookup yields CDR1 MNHEY and CDR2 SMNVEV (reference sequence). The V gene lost 6 bases and the J gene lost 0 bases, with 11 bases spanning the gap.

This clonotype was seen repeatedly, ten times or more. This sequence joins TRBV20-1 and TRBJ2-7, with 7 bases that match TRBD2. The germline gives CDR1 DFQATT, CDR2 SNEGSKA (reference sequence). Trimming at V came to 4 bases and at J to 2 bases, leaving 5 bases not matched to a gene. This CDR3 has 13 amino acids. CDR3 residues: CSATLAKPYEQYF. The CDR3 region has the DNA TGCAGTGCTACACTAGCGAAACCCTACGAGCAGTACTTC.